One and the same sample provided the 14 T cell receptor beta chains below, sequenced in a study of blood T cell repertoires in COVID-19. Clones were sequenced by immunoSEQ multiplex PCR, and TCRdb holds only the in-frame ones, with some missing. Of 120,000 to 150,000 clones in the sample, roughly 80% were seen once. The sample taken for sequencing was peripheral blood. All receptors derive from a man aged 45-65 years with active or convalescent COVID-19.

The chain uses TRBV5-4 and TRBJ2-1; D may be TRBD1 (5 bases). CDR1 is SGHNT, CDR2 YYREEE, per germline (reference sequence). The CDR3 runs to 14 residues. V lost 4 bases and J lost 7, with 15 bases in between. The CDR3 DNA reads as TGTGCCAGCAGCGCCCGGGCCCCAGGGAATGAGCAGTTCTTC. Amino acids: CASSARAPGNEQFF.

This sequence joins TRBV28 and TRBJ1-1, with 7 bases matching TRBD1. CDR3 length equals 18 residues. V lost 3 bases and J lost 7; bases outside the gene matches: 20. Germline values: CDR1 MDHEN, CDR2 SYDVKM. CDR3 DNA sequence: TGTGCCAGCAGTTTTAGCAACGGTCGGGACAGCCAAATATATGAAGCTTTCTTT. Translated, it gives CASSFSNGRDSQIYEAFF.

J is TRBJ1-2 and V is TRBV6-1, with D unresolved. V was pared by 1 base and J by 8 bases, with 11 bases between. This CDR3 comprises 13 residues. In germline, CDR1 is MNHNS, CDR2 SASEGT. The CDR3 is CASSEGRGTGYTF. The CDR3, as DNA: TGTGCCAGCAGTGAAGGGAGAGGAACCGGCTACACCTTC.

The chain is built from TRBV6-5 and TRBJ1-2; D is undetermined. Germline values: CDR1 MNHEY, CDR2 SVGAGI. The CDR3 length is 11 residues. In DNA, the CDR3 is TGTGTCGTTGGGAGGCAGCGTGGCTACACCTTC. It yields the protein CVVGRQRGYTF.

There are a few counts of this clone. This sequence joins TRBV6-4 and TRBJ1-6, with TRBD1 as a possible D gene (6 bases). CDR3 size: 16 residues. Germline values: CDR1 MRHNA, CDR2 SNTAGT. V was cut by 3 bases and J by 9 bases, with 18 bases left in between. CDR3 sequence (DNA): TGTGCCAGCAGTGATACGGGACAACACTCGGGTTCACCCCTCCACTTT. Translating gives CASSDTGQHSGSPLHF.

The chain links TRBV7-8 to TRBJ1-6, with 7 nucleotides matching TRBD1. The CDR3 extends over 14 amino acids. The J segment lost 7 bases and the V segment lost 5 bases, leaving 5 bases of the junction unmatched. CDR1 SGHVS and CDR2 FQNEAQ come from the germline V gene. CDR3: CASSLQGQNSPLHF. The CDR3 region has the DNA TGTGCCAGCAGCCTACAGGGGCAGAATTCACCCCTCCACTTT.

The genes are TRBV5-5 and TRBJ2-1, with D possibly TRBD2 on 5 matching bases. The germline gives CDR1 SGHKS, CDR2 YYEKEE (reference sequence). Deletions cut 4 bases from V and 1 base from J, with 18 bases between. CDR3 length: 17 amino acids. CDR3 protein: CASSILGDRGSYNEQFF. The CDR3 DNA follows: TGTGCCAGCAGCATACTTGGGGATCGCGGGTCCTACAATGAGCAGTTCTTC.

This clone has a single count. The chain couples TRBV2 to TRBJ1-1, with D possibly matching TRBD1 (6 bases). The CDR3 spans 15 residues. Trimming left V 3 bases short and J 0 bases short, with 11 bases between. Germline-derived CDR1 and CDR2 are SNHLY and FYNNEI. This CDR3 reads CASSDLQGVNTEAFF. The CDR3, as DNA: TGTGCCAGCAGTGACCTACAGGGTGTGAACACTGAAGCTTTCTTT. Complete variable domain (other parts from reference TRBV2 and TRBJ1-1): EPEVTQTPSHQVTQMGQEVILRCVPISNHLYFYWYRQILGQKVEFLVSFYNNEISEKSEIFDDQFSVERPDGSNFTLKIRSTKLEDSAMYFCASSDLQGVNTEAFFGQGTRLTVV.

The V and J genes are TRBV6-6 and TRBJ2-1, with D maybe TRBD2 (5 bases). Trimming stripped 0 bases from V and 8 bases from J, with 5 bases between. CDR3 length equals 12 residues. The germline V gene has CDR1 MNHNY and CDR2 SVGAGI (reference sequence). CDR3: CASSYSGDEQFF. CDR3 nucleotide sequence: TGTGCCAGCAGTTACTCCGGGGATGAGCAGTTCTTC.

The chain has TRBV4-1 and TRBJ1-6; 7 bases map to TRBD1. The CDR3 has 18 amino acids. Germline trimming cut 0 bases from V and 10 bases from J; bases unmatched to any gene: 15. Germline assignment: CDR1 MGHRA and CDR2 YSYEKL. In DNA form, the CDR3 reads TGCGCCAGCAGCCAAGATAGTCATATTGGGACAGCCTGGTCACCCCTCCACTTT. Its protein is CASSQDSHIGTAWSPLHF.

The DNA for the CDR3 is TGTGCCAGCATCCGGACAGGGGGAATCGGGACTGAAGCTTTCTTT. Translating gives CASIRTGGIGTEAFF. The chain combines TRBV6-4 with TRBJ1-1; 10 nucleotides agree with TRBD1. V shed 7 bases, J shed 5 bases, and the junction held 10 bases outside the gene matches. Germline V CDR1 and CDR2: MRHNA, SNTAGT. CDR3 length: 15 amino acids.

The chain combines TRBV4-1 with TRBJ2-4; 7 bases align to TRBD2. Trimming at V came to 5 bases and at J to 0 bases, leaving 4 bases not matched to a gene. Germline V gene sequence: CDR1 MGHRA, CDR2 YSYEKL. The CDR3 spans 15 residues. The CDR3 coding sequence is TGCGCCAGCAGCTTGCCGGGGGGAGCCAAAAACATTCAGTACTTC. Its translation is CASSLPGGAKNIQYF.

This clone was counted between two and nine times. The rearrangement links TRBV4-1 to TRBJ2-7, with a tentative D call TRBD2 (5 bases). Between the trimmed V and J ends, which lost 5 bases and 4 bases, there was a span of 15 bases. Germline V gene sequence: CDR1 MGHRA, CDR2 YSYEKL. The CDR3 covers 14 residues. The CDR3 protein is CASSSEVLVYEQYF. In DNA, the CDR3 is TGCGCCAGCAGCTCGGAGGTTTTGGTTTACGAGCAGTACTTC.

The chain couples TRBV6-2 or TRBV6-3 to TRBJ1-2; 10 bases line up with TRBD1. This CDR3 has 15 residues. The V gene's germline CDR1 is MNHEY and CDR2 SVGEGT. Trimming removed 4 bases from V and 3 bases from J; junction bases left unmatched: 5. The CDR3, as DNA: TGTGCCAGCAGTTTAGACAGGGGGCAGTACTATGGCTACACCTTC. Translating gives CASSLDRGQYYGYTF.